The next 2 T cell receptor beta chains were all read from a single sample in a study of PD-1 blockade in classical Hodgkin lymphoma. Regarding time point: cycle 4 day 1 (C4D1), after more than 5 weeks of nivolumab. With no exception, relapse followed autologous stem cell transplantation in all patients, and brentuximab vedotin exposure varied. Sequencing used immunoSEQ multiplex PCR; TCRdb keeps in-frame clones, though not all of them. The table has almost 20,000 clones, around three quarters seen once. Specimen: peripheral blood mononuclear cells (PBMCs), collected before the fourth cycle of nivolumab. These receptors were obtained from a human donor with classical Hodgkin lymphoma.

The chain carries TRBV2 and TRBJ2-5, with a tentative D call TRBD2 (6 bases). Germline V gene sequence: CDR1 SNHLY, CDR2 FYNNEI. Between the trimmed V and J ends, which lost 6 bases and 0 bases, there was a span of 8 bases. The CDR3 spans 13 residues. CDR3: CASSGDYQETQYF. CDR3 coding DNA: TGTGCCAGCAGCGGGGACTACCAAGAGACCCAGTACTTC.

This clone has only one observation. J is TRBJ2-2 and V is TRBV2, with D tentatively TRBD1 (6 bases). The V and J ends lost 5 bases and 2 bases respectively, with 9 bases between them. The CDR3 has 14 amino acids. Germline CDR1 SNHLY, CDR2 FYNNEI. CDR3 sequence reads: CASSKDRNTGELFF. CDR3 bases: TGTGCCAGCAGTAAGGACAGAAACACCGGGGAGCTGTTTTTT.